This TCR beta chain was recorded in a study of blood T cell repertoires in COVID-19. Overall study: The United States, Italy and Spain provided the acute and convalescent COVID-19 samples.

Per the original data handling: Estimation of nucleated cell counts relied on the amplification of reference gene primers. Profiled with immunoSEQ multiplex PCR; TCRdb holds only in-frame clones, not every one. D and trimming were read from the DNA, whereas the V and J calls and clone size are those reported in that table. The sample has hundreds of thousands of clones; around nine tenths are singletons. Germline-derived CDR1 and CDR2 are LGHDT and YNNKEL (reference sequence). V lost 4 bases, J lost 4 bases, and 5 bases stayed unmatched. This CDR3 is built from 14 residues. The source material was peripheral blood. The rearrangement links TRBV3-1 (or the pseudogene TRBV3-2) to TRBJ1-2; 8 bases match TRBD1. This clonotype originated in a man between 35 and 55 years old with acute or convalescent COVID-19. The CDR3 DNA reads as TGTGCCAGCAGCCGACAGGGGTTGGGCTATGGCTACACCTTC. Translating gives CASSRQGLGYGYTF.